This T cell receptor beta chain was obtained from a study of blood T cell repertoires in COVID-19. Study context: Donors in the United States, Italy and Spain gave samples during acute or convalescent COVID-19.

Enrollees, roughly 18 to 89 years old, lived in about two dozen US areas. Cohort 3 donors counted as recovered after two negative PCRs, clearance, or resolved symptoms. The V and J ends lost 1 base and 5 bases respectively, with 14 bases between them. This CDR3 region has 15 residues. Looked up from germline, CDR1 is LNHDA and CDR2 is SQIVND (reference sequence). TCRdb keeps only in-frame clones here, not all; method: immunoSEQ multiplex PCR. The sample carries approximately 310,000 clones, around 90% recorded once. The specimen was PBMCs or T cells enriched from blood (not recorded which). The receptor comes from a man aged 55 to 70 who had recovered from COVID-19. The chain joins TRBV19 to TRBJ1-2; TRBD1 might be the D (5 bases). CDR3 coding DNA: TGTGCCAGTAGTATAGGGCCGACAGCGACATATGGCTACACCTTC. Its protein product is CASSIGPTATYGYTF.